The following is a TCR beta chain sequence with its context. The same CDR3 is also encoded by other DNA sequences in this sample. These data originate in a study of shared clonotypes between healthy human individuals. Naive CD8 cells lacked CD45RO, underwent positive selection for CCR7 and left out terminally differentiated effector memory CD45RA+ cells. Clones were read by immunoSEQ multiplex PCR, and TCRdb kept only the in-frame ones, dropping some. This table has about 2 million clones, less than 95% appearing once. Sequences were obtained from naive CD8+ T cells sorted from blood. The receptor comes from a man aged 18 to 29 in good health.

The CDR3 sequence is CASSFGGTYEQYF. CDR3 nucleotides: TGCGCCAGCAGCTTTGGCGGCACCTACGAGCAGTACTTC. V usage is TRBV5-1 and J usage is TRBJ2-7; D not resolved. This CDR3 has 13 residues. Germline CDR1 is SGHRS and CDR2 is YFSETQ. Trimming cost V 2 bases and J 2 bases, with 8 bases left between them.